This TCR beta chain came from a study of radiation and T cells in renal cell carcinoma. General study findings and limits: Top tumor clonotypes rose in blood 2 weeks post-radiation, then contracted.

Time point specified: blood 2 weeks post-SBRT. As for treatment: 15 Gy SBRT to primary tumor, nephrectomy 4 weeks later. Blood was sampled at baseline, 2 weeks and 4 weeks after SBRT. The tumor was a clear cell renal cell carcinoma. The assay was immunoSEQ multiplex PCR, and TCRdb's table has in-frame clones only and misses some. The repertoire holds tens of thousands of clones, with 81% as singletons. V was clipped by 0 bases and J by 12 bases, with 12 bases between them. There are 13 residues in the CDR3. CDR1 is LGHNA and CDR2 is YSLEER in the germline V gene. A note on this clone: What it binds is unknown.

The clonotype was recovered from a man aged 60-69 years with renal cell carcinoma. This material consisted of blood, taken from a patient whose treatment included radiotherapy and nephrectomy. V usage is TRBV4-3 and J usage is TRBJ2-1; D is unresolved. The CDR3 region is CASSQEPASWQFF. CDR3 coding DNA: TGCGCCAGCAGCCAAGAGCCGGCTAGTTGGCAGTTCTTC.